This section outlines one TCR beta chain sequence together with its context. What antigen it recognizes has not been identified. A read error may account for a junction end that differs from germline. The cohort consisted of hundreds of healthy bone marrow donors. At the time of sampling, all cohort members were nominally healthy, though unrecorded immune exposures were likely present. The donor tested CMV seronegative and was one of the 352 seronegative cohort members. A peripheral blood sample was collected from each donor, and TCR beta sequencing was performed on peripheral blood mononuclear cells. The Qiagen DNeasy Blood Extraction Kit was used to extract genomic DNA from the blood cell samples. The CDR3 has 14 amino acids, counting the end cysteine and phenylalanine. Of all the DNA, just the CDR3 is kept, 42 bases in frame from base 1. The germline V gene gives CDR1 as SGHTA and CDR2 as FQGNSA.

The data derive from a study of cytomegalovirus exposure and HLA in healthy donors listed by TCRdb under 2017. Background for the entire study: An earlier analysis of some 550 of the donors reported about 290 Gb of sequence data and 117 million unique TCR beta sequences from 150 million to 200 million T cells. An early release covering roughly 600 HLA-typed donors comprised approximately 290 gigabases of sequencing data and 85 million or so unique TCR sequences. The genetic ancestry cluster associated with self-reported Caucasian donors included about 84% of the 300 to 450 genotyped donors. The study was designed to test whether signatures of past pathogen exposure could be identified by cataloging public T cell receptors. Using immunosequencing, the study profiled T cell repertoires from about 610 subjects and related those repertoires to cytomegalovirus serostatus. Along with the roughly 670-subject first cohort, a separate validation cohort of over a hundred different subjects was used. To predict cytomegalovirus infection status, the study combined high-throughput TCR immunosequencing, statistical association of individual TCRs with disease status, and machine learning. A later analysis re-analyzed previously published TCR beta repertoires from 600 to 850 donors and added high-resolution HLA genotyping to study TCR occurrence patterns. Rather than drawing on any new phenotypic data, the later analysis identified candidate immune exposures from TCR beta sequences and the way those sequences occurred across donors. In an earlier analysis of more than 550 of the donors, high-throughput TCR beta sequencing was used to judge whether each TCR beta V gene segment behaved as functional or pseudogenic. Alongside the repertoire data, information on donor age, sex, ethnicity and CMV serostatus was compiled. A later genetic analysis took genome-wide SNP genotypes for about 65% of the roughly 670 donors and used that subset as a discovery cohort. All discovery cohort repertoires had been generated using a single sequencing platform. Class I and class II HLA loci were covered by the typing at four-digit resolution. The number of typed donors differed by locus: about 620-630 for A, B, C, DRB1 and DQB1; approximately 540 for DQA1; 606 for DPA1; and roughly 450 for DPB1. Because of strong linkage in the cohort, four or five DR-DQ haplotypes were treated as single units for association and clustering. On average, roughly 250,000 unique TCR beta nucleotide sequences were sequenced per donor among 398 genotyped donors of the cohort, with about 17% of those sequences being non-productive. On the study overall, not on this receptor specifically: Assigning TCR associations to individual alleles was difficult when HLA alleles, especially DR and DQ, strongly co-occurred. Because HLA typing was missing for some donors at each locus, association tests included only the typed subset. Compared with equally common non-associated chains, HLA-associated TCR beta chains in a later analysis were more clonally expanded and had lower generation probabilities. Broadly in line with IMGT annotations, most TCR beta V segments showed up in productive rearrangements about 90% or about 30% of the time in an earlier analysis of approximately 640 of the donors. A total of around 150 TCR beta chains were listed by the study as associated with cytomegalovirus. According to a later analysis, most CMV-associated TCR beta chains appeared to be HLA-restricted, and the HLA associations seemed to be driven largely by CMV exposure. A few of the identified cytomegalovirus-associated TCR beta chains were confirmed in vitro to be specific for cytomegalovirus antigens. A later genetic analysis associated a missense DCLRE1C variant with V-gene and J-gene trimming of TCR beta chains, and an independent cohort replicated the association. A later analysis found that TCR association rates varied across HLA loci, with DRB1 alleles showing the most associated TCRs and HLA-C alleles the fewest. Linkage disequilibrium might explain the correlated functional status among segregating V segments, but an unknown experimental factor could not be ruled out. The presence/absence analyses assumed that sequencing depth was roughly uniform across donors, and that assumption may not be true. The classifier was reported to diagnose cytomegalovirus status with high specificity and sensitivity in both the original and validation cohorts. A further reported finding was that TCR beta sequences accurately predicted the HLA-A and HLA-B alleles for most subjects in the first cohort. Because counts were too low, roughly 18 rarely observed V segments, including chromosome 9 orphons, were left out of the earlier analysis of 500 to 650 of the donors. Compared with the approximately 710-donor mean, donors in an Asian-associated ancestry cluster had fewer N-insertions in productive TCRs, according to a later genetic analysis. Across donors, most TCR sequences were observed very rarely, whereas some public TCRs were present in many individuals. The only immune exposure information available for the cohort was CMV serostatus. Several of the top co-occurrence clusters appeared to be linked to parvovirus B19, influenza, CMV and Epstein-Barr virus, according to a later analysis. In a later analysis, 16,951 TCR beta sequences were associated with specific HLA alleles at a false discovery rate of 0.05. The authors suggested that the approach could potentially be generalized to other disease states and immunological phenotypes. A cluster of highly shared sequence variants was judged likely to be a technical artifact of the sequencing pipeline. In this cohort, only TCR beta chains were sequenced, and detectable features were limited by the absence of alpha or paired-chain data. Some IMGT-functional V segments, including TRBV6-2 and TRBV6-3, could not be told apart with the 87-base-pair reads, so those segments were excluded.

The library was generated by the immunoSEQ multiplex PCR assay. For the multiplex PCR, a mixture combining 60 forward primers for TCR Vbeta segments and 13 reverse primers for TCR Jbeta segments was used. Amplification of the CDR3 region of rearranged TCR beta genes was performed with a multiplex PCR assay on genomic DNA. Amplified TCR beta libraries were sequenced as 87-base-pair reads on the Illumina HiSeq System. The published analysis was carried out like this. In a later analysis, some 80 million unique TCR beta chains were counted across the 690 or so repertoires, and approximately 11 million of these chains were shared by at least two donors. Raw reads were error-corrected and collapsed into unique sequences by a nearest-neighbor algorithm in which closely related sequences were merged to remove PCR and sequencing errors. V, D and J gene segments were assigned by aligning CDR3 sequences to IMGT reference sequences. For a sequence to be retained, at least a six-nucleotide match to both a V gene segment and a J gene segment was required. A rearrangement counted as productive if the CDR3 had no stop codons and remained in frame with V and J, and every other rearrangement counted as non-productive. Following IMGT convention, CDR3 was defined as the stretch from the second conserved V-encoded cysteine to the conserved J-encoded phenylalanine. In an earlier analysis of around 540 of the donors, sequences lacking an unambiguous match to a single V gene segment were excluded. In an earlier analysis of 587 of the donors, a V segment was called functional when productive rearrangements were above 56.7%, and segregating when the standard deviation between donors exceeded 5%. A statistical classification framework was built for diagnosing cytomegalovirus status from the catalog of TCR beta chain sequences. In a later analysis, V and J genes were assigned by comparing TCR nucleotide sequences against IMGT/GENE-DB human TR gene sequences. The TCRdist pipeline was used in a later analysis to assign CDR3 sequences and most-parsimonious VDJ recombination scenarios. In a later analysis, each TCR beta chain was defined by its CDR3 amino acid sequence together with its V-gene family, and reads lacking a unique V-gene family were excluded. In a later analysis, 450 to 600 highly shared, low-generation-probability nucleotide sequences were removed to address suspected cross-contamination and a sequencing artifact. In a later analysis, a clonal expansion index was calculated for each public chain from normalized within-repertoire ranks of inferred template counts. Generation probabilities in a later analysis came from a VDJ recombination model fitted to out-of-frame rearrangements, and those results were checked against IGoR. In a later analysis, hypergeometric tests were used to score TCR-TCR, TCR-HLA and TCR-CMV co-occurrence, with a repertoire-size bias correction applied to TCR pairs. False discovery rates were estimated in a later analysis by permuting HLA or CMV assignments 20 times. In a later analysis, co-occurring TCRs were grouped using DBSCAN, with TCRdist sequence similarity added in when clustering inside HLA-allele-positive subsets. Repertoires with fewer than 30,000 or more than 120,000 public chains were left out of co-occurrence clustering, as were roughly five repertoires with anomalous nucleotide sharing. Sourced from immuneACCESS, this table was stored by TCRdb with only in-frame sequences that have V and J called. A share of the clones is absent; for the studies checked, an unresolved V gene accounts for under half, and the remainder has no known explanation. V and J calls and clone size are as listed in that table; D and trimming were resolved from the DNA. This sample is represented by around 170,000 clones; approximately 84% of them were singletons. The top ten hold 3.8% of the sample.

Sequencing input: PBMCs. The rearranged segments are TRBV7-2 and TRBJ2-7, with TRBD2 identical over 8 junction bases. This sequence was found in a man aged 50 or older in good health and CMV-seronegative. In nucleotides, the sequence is TGTGCCAGCAGTTTAGGGACTAGTCGCAACGAGCAGTACTTC. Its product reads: CASSLGTSRNEQYF.